This T cell receptor beta chain came from a study of T cell repertoires in cytomegalovirus infection. At the level of the study: Recently identified HLA-C-restricted CMV epitopes and well-studied HLA-B-restricted CMV epitopes were used by the study. Signatures in public TCR beta sequences pointed to both CMV infection and matching HLA type. Overall study results and limits: Predominance within the ex vivo response was attributable to HLA-C-restricted CMV-specific TCR beta clonotypes. Frequencies of public TCR beta families were cumulated, and this identified carriers of CMV plus the relevant HLA.

This CDR3 has 14 amino acids. V was pared by 5 bases and J by 0 bases, with 7 bases between. Germline V gene lookup returns CDR1 SGHTA and CDR2 FQGNSA. Via MiXCR, TCRdb re-called the reads, giving one row per CDR3 protein. In the table there are some 500,000 distinct CDR3 sequences, roughly a third of which are singletons. There are many counts of this clonotype. Antigen: not known. The rearrangement joins TRBV7-2 to TRBJ1-4, with unresolved D. The receptor's source is a human donor in good health (CMV status not recorded). Some clones in this sample may be carry-over from other donors' samples. The input for sequencing was cultured PBMCs, taken from culture after CMV antigen stimulation. The CDR3 region is CASSRAATNEKLFF. CDR3 coding DNA: TGTGCCAGCAGCCGGGCAGCAACTAATGAAAAACTGTTTTTT.